Each of the 7 T cell receptor beta chains below was sequenced from the same sample in a study of regulatory T cells in long-lasting Graves disease. iRepertoire HTBI primers and Arm-PCR of CDR3 regions built TCR beta libraries. TCRdb analysed the multiplex PCR reads with MiXCR anew, one entry per CDR3 protein. Of 680,000 or so distinct CDR3 sequences listed, roughly 15% were seen once; the top ten hold about 20%. As for time point: newly diagnosed GD, antithyroid drugs for less than 3 months. Making the TCR library involved RNA that had been extracted from PBMCs. The same specimen was also included in a second study, on T cells in Graves' hyperthyroidism and ophthalmopathy.

The sequencing here drew on peripheral blood mononuclear cells (PBMCs), taken at new diagnosis, from a patient treated with antithyroid drugs. The receptor set was obtained from a woman between 25 and 40 years old with Graves disease.

This clonotype was detected ten times or more. V gene TRBV12-3 or TRBV12-4 combines with J gene TRBJ2-3; D is possibly TRBD1 (6 bases). Trimming took 6 bases from V and 6 from J, leaving 13 bases between them. The length of the CDR3 is 13 residues. CDR3 sequence: CASSLDSFDTQYF. Written as DNA, the CDR3 is TGTGCCAGCAGCCTGGACAGCTTCGATACGCAGTATTTT.

The genes are TRBV19 and TRBJ2-2, with D perhaps TRBD2 (5 bases). The V gene's germline CDR1 is LNHDA and CDR2 SQIVND (reference sequence). V lost 4 bases, J lost 0 bases, and 12 bases lay in between. This CDR3 spans 16 amino acids. DNA for the CDR3: TGTGCCAGTAGTACCGGAGGACGGACGAACACCGGGGAGCTGTTTTTT. This encodes CASSTGGRTNTGELFF.

This sequence joins TRBV7-9 and TRBJ2-1; a weak D match, TRBD1 (6 bases). The CDR3 runs to 17 residues. In germline, CDR1 is SEHNR, CDR2 FQNEAQ (reference sequence). V was shortened by 3 bases and J by 7 bases, with 22 bases between the two germline ends. The CDR3 is CASSFIGTGNLRNEQFF. The DNA of the CDR3 is TGTGCCAGCAGCTTTATCGGCACAGGGAACCTTCGAAATGAGCAGTTCTTC.

This clonotype came up many times. This rearrangement joins TRBV12-3 or TRBV12-4 to TRBJ1-6, with 8 bases lining up with TRBD1. Unmatched junction bases numbered 7, after V lost 6 bases and J lost 9 bases. The CDR3 has 14 residues. The CDR3 protein is CASRKSTGVSPLHF. The CDR3 nucleotides read TGTGCCAGCAGAAAATCGACAGGGGTTTCACCCCTCCACTTT.

This clonotype was seen many times. The chain combines TRBV12-3 or TRBV12-4 with TRBJ1-5; D may be TRBD1 (6 bases). Trimming took off 8 bases at V and 3 bases at J, with 14 bases between the two ends. This CDR3 region has 14 residues. This CDR3 reads CASATTGNNQPQHF. CDR3 nucleotide sequence: TGTGCCAGCGCCACGACAGGAAACAATCAGCCCCAGCATTTT.

The chain links TRBV27 to TRBJ2-1; D ambiguous. The V end was cut by 5 bases, the J end by 6 bases, with 11 bases between. Germline CDR1 and CDR2: MNHEY and SMNVEV (reference sequence). The CDR3 extends over 13 amino acids. CDR3 DNA sequence: TGTGCCAGCAGTAGAGCGATTTTCAATGAGCAGTTCTTC. Its translation is CASSRAIFNEQFF.

This clonotype was seen only a few times. The chain carries TRBV11-3 and TRBJ2-6, with 8 bases that match TRBD1. J gave up 0 bases and V 1 base, and 2 bases lay outside the gene matches. Per the germline V gene, CDR1 is SGHNT and CDR2 is YENEEA. The CDR3 is 17 amino acids. CDR3: CASSLGTGSSGANVLTF. CDR3 nucleotides: TGTGCCAGCAGCTTAGGGACAGGGAGCTCTGGGGCCAACGTCCTGACTTTC.